Listed below are T cell receptor beta chains from one sample, sequenced in a study of CD8+CD57+ T cells in acquired aplastic anemia. TCRdb re-analysed the reads in MiXCR, keeping a single row per CDR3 protein. The sample lists 150,000 to 200,000 distinct CDR3 sequences, around 48% occurring once. Specimen: sorted CD4+, CD8+, or CD8+CD57+ T cells (not recorded which) from PBMCs. The receptors were sampled from a human donor with aplastic anemia. CDR3s include the opening cysteine and the closing phenylalanine or tryptophan. The D gene is left open where the match is weak. Clone size is stated in some rows and not others, as once, few, many or a class when expanded.

V: TRBV5-1; size: many; D: .; J: TRBJ2-7; CDR3: CASSLAMDYSYEQYF; DNA: TGCGCCAGCAGCTTGGCCATGGACTACTCCTACGAGCAGTACTTC
V: TRBV20-1; size: .; D: TRBD2; J: TRBJ2-1; CDR3: CSARGLAGVNEQFF; DNA: TGCAGTGCTAGGGGACTAGCGGGAGTTAATGAGCAGTTCTTC
V: TRBV6-1; size: .; D: TRBD1; J: TRBJ1-1; CDR3: CASRWTGKAFF; DNA: TGTGCCAGCAGGTGGACAGGGAAAGCTTTCTTT
V: TRBV30; size: many; D: .; J: TRBJ1-2; CDR3: CAWSARMTSGYTF; DNA: TGTGCCTGGAGCGCCCGGATGACCTCTGGCTACACCTTC
V: TRBV20-1; size: .; D: .; J: TRBJ2-7; CDR3: CSASRRDPYEQYF; DNA: TGCAGTGCTAGTAGAAGGGATCCGTACGAGCAGTACTTC
V: TRBV24-1; size: .; D: TRBD1; J: TRBJ2-2; CDR3: CATSDLGQGAHTGELFF; DNA: TGTGCCACCAGTGACTTAGGACAGGGGGCCCACACCGGGGAGCTGTTTTTT
V: TRBV7-9; size: once; D: TRBD2; J: TRBJ2-7; CDR3: CASSSGTSGSSEQYF; DNA: TGTGCCAGCAGCTCCGGGACTAGCGGGAGTTCCGAGCAGTACTTC
V: TRBV9; size: many; D: TRBD1; J: TRBJ1-1; CDR3: CASSPPTGEIEAFF; DNA: TGTGCCAGCAGCCCACCGACAGGGGAGATTGAAGCTTTCTTT
V: TRBV30; size: few; D: .; J: TRBJ1-1; CDR3: CAWSVVGNTEAFF; DNA: TGTGCCTGGAGTGTGGTTGGGAACACTGAAGCTTTCTTT
V: TRBV5-8; size: many; D: .; J: TRBJ1-3; CDR3: CASSLTGGNTIYF; DNA: TGTGCCAGCAGCTTGACGGGCGGAAACACCATATATTTT
V: TRBV12-3/TRBV12-4; size: many; D: .; J: TRBJ1-1; CDR3: CASSFLPVPNTEAFF; DNA: TGTGCCAGCAGTTTTCTCCCTGTCCCGAACACTGAAGCTTTCTTT
V: TRBV10-3; size: .; D: .; J: TRBJ1-2; CDR3: CASYYQGRVSGYTF; DNA: TGTGCCAGCTATTATCAGGGGAGGGTTAGCGGCTACACCTTC
V: TRBV5-6; size: many; D: TRBD1; J: TRBJ1-2; CDR3: CASSSPMDRGGYGYTF; DNA: TGTGCCAGCAGCTCCCCGATGGACAGGGGAGGCTATGGCTACACCTTC
V: TRBV29-1; size: .; D: TRBD1; J: TRBJ2-1; CDR3: CSYLGQGAYNEQFF; DNA: TGCAGCTACTTGGGGCAGGGGGCCTACAATGAGCAGTTCTTC
V: TRBV2; size: .; D: TRBD2; J: TRBJ2-3; CDR3: CASGTSEAVDTQYF; DNA: TGTGCCAGTGGGACTAGCGAAGCGGTAGATACGCAGTATTTT
V: TRBV12-3/TRBV12-4; size: many; D: TRBD2; J: TRBJ2-2; CDR3: CASSTGTSGLGELFF; DNA: TGTGCCAGCAGCACCGGGACTAGCGGGCTGGGGGAGCTGTTTTTT
V: TRBV25-1; size: .; D: .; J: TRBJ1-6; CDR3: CASSRDWGSPLHF; DNA: TGTGCCAGCAGTCGGGACTGGGGTTCACCCCTCCACTTT
V: TRBV27; size: .; D: TRBD2; J: TRBJ2-1; CDR3: CASSLSAGVYNEQFF; DNA: TGTGCCAGCAGTTTATCTGCGGGGGTTTACAATGAGCAGTTCTTC
V: TRBV19; size: many; D: .; J: TRBJ2-1; CDR3: CASSIGVDPYNEQFF; DNA: TGTGCCAGTAGTATAGGAGTGGACCCCTACAATGAGCAGTTCTTC
V: TRBV7-9; size: .; D: .; J: TRBJ1-2; CDR3: CASSSGAGQYGYTF; DNA: TGTGCCAGCAGTTCAGGGGCAGGGCAATATGGCTACACCTTC
V: TRBV7-9; size: .; D: .; J: TRBJ1-1; CDR3: CAGSLENTEAFF; DNA: TGTGCCGGCAGCTTAGAGAACACTGAAGCTTTCTTT